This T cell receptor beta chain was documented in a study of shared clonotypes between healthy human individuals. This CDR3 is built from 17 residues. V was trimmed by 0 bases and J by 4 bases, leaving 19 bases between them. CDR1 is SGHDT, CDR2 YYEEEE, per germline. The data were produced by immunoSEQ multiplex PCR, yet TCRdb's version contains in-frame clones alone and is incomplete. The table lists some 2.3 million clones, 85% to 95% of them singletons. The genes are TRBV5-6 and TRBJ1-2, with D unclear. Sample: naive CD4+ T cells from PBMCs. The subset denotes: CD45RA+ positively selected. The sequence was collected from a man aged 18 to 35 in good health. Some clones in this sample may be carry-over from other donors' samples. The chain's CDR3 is CASSLEIEATPVYGYTF. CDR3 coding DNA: TGTGCCAGCAGCTTGGAGATCGAGGCTACTCCTGTCTATGGCTACACCTTC.